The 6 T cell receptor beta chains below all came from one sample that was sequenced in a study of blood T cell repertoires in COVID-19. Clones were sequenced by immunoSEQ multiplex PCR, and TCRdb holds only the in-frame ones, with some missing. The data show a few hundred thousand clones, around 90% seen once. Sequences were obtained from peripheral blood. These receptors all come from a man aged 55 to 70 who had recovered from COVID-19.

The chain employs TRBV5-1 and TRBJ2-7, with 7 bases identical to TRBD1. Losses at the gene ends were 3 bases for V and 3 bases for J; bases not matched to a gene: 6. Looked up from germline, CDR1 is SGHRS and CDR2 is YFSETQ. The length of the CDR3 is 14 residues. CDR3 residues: CASSSRQGGYEQYF. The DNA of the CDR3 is TGCGCCAGCAGCTCTCGACAGGGTGGCTACGAGCAGTACTTC.

CDR3 loop: CASSLEIGFLHGTGELFF. The CDR3 DNA is TGCGCCAGCAGCTTGGAGATCGGGTTTCTCCACGGGACCGGGGAGCTGTTTTTT. The chain carries TRBV5-1 and TRBJ2-2; D not resolved. Germline CDR1 and CDR2: SGHRS and YFSETQ. Trimming shortened V by 0 bases and J by 5 bases, and 20 bases separated the two germline ends. The CDR3 totals 18 residues.

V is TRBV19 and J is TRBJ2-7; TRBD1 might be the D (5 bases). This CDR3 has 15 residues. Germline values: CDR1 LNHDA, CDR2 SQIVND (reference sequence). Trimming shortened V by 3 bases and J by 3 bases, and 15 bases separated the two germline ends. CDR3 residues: CASSMSQGSFYEQYF. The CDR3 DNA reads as TGTGCCAGTAGTATGAGTCAGGGATCTTTCTACGAGCAGTACTTC.

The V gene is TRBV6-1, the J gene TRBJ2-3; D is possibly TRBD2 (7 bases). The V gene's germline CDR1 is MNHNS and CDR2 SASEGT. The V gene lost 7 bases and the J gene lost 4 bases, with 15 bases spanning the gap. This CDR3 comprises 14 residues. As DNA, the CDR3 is TGTGCCAGCAAGCCTAGAGGGGGGGCAGATACGCAGTATTTT. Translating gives CASKPRGGADTQYF.

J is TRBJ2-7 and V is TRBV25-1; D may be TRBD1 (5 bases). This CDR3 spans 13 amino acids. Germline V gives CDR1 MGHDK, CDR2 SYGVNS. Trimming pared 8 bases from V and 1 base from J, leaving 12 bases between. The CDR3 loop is CASQGTQSYEQYF. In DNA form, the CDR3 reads TGTGCCAGCCAGGGCACCCAATCCTACGAGCAGTACTTC.

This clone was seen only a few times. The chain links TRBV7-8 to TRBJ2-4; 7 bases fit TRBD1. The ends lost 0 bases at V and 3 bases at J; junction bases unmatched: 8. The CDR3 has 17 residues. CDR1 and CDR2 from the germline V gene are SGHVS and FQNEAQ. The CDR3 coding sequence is TGTGCCAGCAGCTTAGCCTTAGGGGGCCTCGGCAAAAACATTCAGTACTTC. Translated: CASSLALGGLGKNIQYF.